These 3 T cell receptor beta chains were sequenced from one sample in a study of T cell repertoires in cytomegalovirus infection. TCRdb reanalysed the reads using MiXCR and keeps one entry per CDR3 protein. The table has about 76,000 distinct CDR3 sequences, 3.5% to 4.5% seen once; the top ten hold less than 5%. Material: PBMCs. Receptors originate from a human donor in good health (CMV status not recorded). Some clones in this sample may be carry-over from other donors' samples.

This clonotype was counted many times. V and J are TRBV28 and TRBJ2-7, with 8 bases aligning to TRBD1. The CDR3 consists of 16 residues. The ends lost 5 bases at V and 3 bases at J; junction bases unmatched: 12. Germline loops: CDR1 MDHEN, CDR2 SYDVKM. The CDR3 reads CASSIGGGQDYYEQYF. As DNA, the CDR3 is TGTGCCAGCAGTATCGGTGGGGGACAGGACTACTACGAGCAGTACTTC.

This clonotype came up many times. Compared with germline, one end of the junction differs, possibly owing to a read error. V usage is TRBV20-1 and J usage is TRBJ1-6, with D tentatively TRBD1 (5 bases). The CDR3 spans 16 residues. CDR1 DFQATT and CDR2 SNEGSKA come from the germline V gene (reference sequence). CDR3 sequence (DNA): TGCAGTGCTAGAGATCTCGGACACTCCGATAATTCACCCCTCCACTTT. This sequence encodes CSARDLGHSDNSPLHF.

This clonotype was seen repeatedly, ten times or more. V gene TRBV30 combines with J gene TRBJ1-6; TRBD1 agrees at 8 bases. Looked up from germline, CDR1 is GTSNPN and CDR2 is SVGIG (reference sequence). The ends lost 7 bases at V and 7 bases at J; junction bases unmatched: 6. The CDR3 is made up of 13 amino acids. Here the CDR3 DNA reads TGTGCCTCAGGGACAGGTTTGAATTCACCCCTCCACTTT. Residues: CASGTGLNSPLHF.